The 9 T cell receptor beta chains listed next were all sequenced from one sample in a study of T cells in Graves' hyperthyroidism and ophthalmopathy. The TCR beta CDR3 regions underwent amplification using RNA transcripts as the source. The HTBI primer set served for first-round RT-PCR of the TCR CDR3. One entry per CDR3 protein results from TCRdb running MiXCR on the multiplex PCR reads. Counted here are about 290,000 distinct CDR3 sequences, about 14% occurring once; the ten biggest clones make up 7.8%. Sequenced material: blood. These receptors all stem from a woman younger than 45 with Graves' hyperthyroidism that later progressed to Graves' ophthalmopathy.

This clonotype has a count of ten or more. CDR3 DNA sequence: TGCGCCAGCAGCCCAAGAGCAGGGGGAAGCACAGATACGCAGTATTTT. Protein product: CASSPRAGGSTDTQYF. This rearrangement joins TRBV5-1 to TRBJ2-3, with 7 bases that match TRBD1. With 4 bases clipped from V and 0 bases from J, the junction kept 8 bases outside the gene matches. The CDR3 totals 16 residues. The V gene's germline CDR1 is SGHRS and CDR2 YFSETQ.

This clonotype showed up many times. J is TRBJ2-7 and V is TRBV30; either TRBD1 or TRBD2 may fit D (5 bases each). The CDR3 loop spans 15 amino acids. Germline V gives CDR1 GTSNPN, CDR2 SVGIG (reference sequence). Trimming removed 0 bases from V and 3 bases from J, with 15 bases in between. This chain's CDR3 is CAWSVGLGRVYEQYF. The DNA of the CDR3 is TGTGCCTGGAGTGTGGGTTTGGGACGAGTCTACGAGCAGTACTTC. The entire variable domain, with the rest obtained from reference TRBV30 and TRBJ2-7, is as follows: SQTIHQWPATLVQPVGSPLSLECTVEGTSNPNLYWYRQAAGRGLQLLFYSVGIGQISSEVPQNLSASRPQDRQFILSSKKLLLSDSGFYLCAWSVGLGRVYEQYFGPGTRLTVT.

This clonotype was counted at least ten times. The chain uses TRBV29-1 and TRBJ2-7; TRBD1 aligns across 7 bases. The CDR3 length is 13 residues. CDR1 is SQVTM, CDR2 ANQGSEA, per germline. V shed 5 bases, J shed 2 bases, and the junction held 6 bases outside the gene matches. The CDR3 region has the DNA TGCAGCGTTCAGGGGGAAAGCACCTACGAGCAGTACTTC. It encodes CSVQGESTYEQYF.

In this sample, this clonotype turned up many times. A read error may account for a junction end that differs from germline. V gene TRBV5-1 combines with J gene TRBJ1-1; weak D call: TRBD1 (6 bases). The CDR3 is 14 residues long. Germline V CDR1 and CDR2: SGHRS, YFSETQ. The CDR3 spells CASCLGQGTTEAFF. CDR3 DNA sequence: TGCGCCAGCTGCTTGGGTCAGGGGACCACTGAAGCTTTCTTT.

V and J are TRBV19 and TRBJ1-5; tentatively, D is TRBD1 (6 bases). Germline V gives CDR1 LNHDA, CDR2 SQIVND (reference sequence). The CDR3 runs 16 residues. The V and J ends lost 7 bases and 2 bases respectively, with 18 bases between them. The CDR3 DNA is TGTGCCAGTAATTTCAGGGGAGAGCTGGGCAATCAGCCCCAGCATTTT. Translating gives CASNFRGELGNQPQHF.

This clonotype was recorded many times. This chain links TRBV28 with TRBJ2-3; 9 bases match TRBD2. Germline V CDR1 and CDR2: MDHEN, SYDVKM. CDR3 length: 17 amino acids. Trimming took 5 bases from V and 2 from J; bases not matched to a gene: 11. The CDR3 DNA reads TGTGCCAGCAGTCCCTATTCGACTAGCGGATTCACAGATACGCAGTATTTT. It codes for CASSPYSTSGFTDTQYF. The whole variable domain, filled in from reference TRBV28 and TRBJ2-3, reads DVKVTQSSRYLVKRTGEKVFLECVQDMDHENMFWYRQDPGLGLRLIYFSYDVKMKEKGDIPEGYSVSREKKERFSLILESASTNQTSMYLCASSPYSTSGFTDTQYFGPGTRLTVL.

There are many counts of this clonotype. V and J are TRBV7-9 and TRBJ1-2, with TRBD1 as a possible D gene (6 bases). CDR1 and CDR2 (germline): SEHNR, FQNEAQ (reference sequence). CDR3 size: 15 residues. V gave up 3 bases and J gave up 0 bases, with 11 bases separating them. The CDR3 DNA sequence: TGTGCCAGCAGCTTCCGGGACACTACTAACTATGGCTACACCTTC. This gives the protein CASSFRDTTNYGYTF.

This clonotype was seen only a few times. The chain joins TRBV19 to TRBJ2-2; 9 bases map to TRBD2. This CDR3 contains 17 residues. The J segment lost 4 bases and the V segment lost 4 bases, leaving 10 bases of the junction unmatched. The germline V gene encodes CDR1 LNHDA and CDR2 SQIVND (reference sequence). CDR3 in amino acids: CASSTNPGTSLTGELFF. The CDR3 DNA is TGTGCCAGTAGTACGAATCCCGGGACTAGCCTCACCGGGGAGCTGTTTTTT. The full variable domain, completed using reference TRBV19 and TRBJ2-2, is DGGITQSPKYLFRKEGQNVTLSCEQNLNHDAMYWYRQDPGQGLRLIYYSQIVNDFQKGDIAEGYSVSREKKESFPLTVTSAQKNPTAFYLCASSTNPGTSLTGELFFGEGSRLTVL.

This clonotype was observed at least ten times. The gene calls are TRBV30 and TRBJ2-5, with D possibly TRBD2 on 7 matching bases. This CDR3 spans 15 amino acids. With 0 bases removed from V and 4 bases from J, the gap between germline ends came to 15 bases. CDR1 and CDR2 from the germline V gene are GTSNPN and SVGIG (reference sequence). CDR3 in DNA: TGTGCCTGGAGTGTACTAGGGGGGGTGAGAGAGACCCAGTACTTC. Amino acid sequence: CAWSVLGGVRETQYF. Full variable domain (remainder filled in from reference TRBV30 and TRBJ2-5): SQTIHQWPATLVQPVGSPLSLECTVEGTSNPNLYWYRQAAGRGLQLLFYSVGIGQISSEVPQNLSASRPQDRQFILSSKKLLLSDSGFYLCAWSVLGGVRETQYFGPGTRLLVL.